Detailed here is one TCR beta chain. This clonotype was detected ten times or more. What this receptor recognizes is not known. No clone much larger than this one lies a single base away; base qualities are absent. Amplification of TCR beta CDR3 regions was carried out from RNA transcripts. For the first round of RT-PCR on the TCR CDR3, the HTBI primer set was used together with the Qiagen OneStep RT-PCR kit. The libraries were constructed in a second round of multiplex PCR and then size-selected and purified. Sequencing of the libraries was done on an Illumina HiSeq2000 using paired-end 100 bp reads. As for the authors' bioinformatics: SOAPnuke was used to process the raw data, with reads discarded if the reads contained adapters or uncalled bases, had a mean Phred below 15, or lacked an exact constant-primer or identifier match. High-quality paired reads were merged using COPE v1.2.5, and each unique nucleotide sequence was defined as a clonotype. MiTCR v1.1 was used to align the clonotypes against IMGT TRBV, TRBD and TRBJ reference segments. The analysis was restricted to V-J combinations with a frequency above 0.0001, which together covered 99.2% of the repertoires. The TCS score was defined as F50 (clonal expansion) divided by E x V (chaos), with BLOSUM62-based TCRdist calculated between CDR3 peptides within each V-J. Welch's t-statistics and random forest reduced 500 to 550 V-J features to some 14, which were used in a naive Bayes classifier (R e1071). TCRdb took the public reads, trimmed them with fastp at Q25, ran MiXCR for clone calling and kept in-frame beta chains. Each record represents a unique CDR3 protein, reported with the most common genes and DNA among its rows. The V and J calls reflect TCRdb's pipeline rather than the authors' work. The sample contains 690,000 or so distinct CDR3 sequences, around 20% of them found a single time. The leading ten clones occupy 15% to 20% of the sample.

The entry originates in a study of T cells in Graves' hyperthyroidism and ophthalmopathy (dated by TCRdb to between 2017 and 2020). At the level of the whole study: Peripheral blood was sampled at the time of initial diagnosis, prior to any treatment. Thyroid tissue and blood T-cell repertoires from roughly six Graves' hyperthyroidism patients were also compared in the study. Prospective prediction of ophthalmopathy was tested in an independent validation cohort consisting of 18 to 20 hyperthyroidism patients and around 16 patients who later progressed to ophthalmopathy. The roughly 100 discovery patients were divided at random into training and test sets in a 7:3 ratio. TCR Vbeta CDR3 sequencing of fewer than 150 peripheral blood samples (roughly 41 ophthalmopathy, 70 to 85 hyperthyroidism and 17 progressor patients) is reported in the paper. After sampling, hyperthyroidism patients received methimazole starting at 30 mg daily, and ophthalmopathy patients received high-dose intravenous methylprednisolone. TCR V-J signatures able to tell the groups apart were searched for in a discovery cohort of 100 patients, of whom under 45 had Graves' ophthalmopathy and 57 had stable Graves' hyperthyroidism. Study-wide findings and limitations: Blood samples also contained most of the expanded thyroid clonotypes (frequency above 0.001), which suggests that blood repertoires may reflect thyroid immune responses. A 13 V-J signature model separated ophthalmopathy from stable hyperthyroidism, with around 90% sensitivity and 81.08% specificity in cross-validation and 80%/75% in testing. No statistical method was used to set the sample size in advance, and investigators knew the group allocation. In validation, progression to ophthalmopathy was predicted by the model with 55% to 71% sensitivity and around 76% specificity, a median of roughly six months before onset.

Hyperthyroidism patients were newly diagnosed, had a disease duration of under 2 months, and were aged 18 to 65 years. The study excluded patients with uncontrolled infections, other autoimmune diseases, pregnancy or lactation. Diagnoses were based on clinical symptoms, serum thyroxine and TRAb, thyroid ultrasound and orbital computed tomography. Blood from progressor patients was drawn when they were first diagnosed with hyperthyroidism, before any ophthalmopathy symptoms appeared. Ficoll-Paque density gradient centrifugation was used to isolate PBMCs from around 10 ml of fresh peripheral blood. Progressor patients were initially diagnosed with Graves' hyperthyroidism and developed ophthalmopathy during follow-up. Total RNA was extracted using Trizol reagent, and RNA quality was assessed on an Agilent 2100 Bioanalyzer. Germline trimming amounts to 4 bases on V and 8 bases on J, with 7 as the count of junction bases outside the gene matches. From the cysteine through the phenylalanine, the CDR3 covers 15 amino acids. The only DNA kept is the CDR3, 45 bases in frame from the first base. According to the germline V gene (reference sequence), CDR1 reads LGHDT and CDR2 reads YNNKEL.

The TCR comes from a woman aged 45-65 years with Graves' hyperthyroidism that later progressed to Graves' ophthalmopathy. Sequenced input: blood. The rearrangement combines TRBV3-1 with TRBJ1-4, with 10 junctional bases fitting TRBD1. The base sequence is TGTGCCAGCAGCCCCCGACAGGGGGCACGAGAAAAACTGTTTTTT. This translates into CASSPRQGAREKLFF.